These T cell receptor beta chains were read from a single sample in a study of T cell repertoires in cytomegalovirus infection. TCRdb used MiXCR to reprocess the reads, holding one entry per CDR3 protein. This table holds some 700,000 distinct CDR3 sequences, roughly a third found once. No antigen has been identified for these receptors. This material consisted of cultured PBMCs, taken from culture after CMV antigen stimulation. The receptor source for this set is a human donor in good health (CMV status not recorded). Some clones in this sample may be carry-over from other donors' samples. Each CDR3 is given with its conserved first and last residue. Fields, in order: D gene, clone size, J gene, V gene, CDR3 protein, CDR3 DNA. The D gene is left open where the match is weak. Not every row has a clone size; where given, it reads once, few, many or a size class.

>TRBD1|-|TRBJ2-3|TRBV6-6
CASSSTGVTDTQYF
TGTGCCAGCAGTTCGACAGGGGTCACAGATACGCAGTATTTT
>-|-|TRBJ2-1|TRBV11-1
CASSLTQSSYNEQFF
TGTGCCAGCAGCTTGACGCAGAGCTCCTACAATGAGCAGTTCTTC
>-|-|TRBJ2-7|TRBV20-1
CSAPGAGGYEQYF
TGCAGTGCTCCGGGGGCAGGGGGCTACGAGCAGTACTTC
>-|-|TRBJ2-7|TRBV27
CASSLSAGVEQYF
TGTGCCAGCAGTTTATCTGCAGGGGTCGAGCAGTACTTC
>-|few|TRBJ2-1|TRBV2
CASIPSPRGPYNEQFF
TGTGCCAGCATACCCTCCCCCAGGGGTCCCTACAATGAGCAGTTCTTC
>-|few|TRBJ1-4|TRBV6-1
CATLMGEKLFF
TGTGCCACCCTGATGGGTGAAAAACTGTTTTTT
>TRBD2|-|TRBJ2-7|TRBV5-1
CASSLGGGRTHEQYF
TGCGCCAGCAGCTTGGGGGGGGGGAGAACCCACGAGCAGTACTTC
>TRBD1|few|TRBJ1-1|TRBV12-3/TRBV12-4
CASRLTGLDTEAFF
TGTGCCAGCAGGTTGACAGGGTTGGACACTGAAGCTTTCTTT
>-|many|TRBJ2-7|TRBV19
CASSIAIGGTYEQYF
TGTGCCAGTAGTATCGCGATTGGCGGAACCTACGAGCAGTACTTC
>-|few|TRBJ1-1|TRBV2
CASSEGGFLGTEAFF
TGTGCCAGCAGTGAGGGAGGGTTCCTCGGGACTGAAGCTTTCTTT
>TRBD1|-|TRBJ1-6|TRBV6-1
CASSDRGGLHF
TGTGCCAGCTCCGACAGGGGCGGCCTCCACTTT
>TRBD2|few|TRBJ2-1|TRBV6-5
CASSYAGLAGEQFF
TGTGCCAGCAGTTACGCGGGACTAGCGGGTGAGCAGTTCTTC
>-|-|TRBJ2-3|TRBV20-1
CSAERQARGTDTQYF
TGCAGTGCTGAAAGACAGGCGAGAGGAACAGATACGCAGTATTTT